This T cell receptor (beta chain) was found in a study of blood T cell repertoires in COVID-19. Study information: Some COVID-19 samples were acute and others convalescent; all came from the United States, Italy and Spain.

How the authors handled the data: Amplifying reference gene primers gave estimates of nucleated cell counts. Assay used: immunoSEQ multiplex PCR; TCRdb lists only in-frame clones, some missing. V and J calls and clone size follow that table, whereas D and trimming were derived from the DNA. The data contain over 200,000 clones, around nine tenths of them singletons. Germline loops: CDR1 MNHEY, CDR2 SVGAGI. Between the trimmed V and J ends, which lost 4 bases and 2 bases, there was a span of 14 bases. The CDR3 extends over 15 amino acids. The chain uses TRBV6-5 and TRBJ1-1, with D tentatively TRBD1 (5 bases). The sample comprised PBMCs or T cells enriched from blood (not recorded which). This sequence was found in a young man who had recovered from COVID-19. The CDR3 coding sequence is TGTGCCAGCAGTTTCAGGCGGGGGGGAAACACTGAAGCTTTCTTT. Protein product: CASSFRRGGNTEAFF.